Below, 17 T cell receptor beta chains from the same sample are listed, as sequenced in a study of cytotoxic CD8 clonotypes in ibrutinib-treated CLL (dated by TCRdb to about 2021). The meaning of the sample's time point label: approximately eleven months on ibrutinib. Library generation was performed with the immunoSEQ multiplex PCR assay. In its TCRdb copy, this immuneACCESS table keeps in-frame sequences only and misses some clones. Where compared with another copy, unresolved V genes explain less than half of these, and the others have no known cause. This sample holds some 150,000 clones; approximately 80% were observed only once. Around a quarter of the sample is taken by the ten largest. The specimen comprised PBMCs, sampled after 12 months of ibrutinib treatment. The receptors originated from a human donor with chronic lymphocytic leukemia.

In its sample, this clone was seen once. V and J are TRBV9 and TRBJ2-3; 7 bases agree with TRBD2. The CDR3 spans 16 residues. Per the germline V gene, CDR1 is SGDLS and CDR2 is YYNGEE. V dropped 0 bases and J dropped 0; count of bases not matched to a gene: 4. CDR3 sequence reads: CASSVARESSTDTQYF. The CDR3 DNA reads TGTGCCAGCAGCGTAGCGCGGGAGTCTAGCACAGATACGCAGTATTTT.

V gene TRBV28 combines with J gene TRBJ1-6; the D gene is possibly TRBD1 (5 bases). CDR3 size: 14 residues. The germline V and J ends were trimmed by 2 bases and 9 bases, with 11 bases remaining between them. Per germline, CDR1 MDHEN and CDR2 SYDVKM. As DNA, the CDR3 is TGTGCCAGCAGTTTAGAGGGGTTACGTTCACCCCTCCACTTT. It translates to CASSLEGLRSPLHF.

The chain recombines TRBV7-6 with TRBJ1-2; 7 bases match TRBD1. V lost 5 bases, J lost 4 bases, and 7 bases stayed unmatched. Looked up from germline, CDR1 is SGHVS and CDR2 is FNYEAQ. The CDR3 sequence is 14 residues long. In DNA, the CDR3 is TGTGCCAGCAGCCCGACAGGACAGGCCTATGGCTACACCTTC. Protein: CASSPTGQAYGYTF.

The genes are TRBV5-6 and TRBJ1-2; 7 bases align to TRBD1. Germline assignment: CDR1 SGHDT and CDR2 YYEEEE. Trimming at V came to 0 bases and at J to 4 bases, leaving 15 bases not matched to a gene. This CDR3 has 18 residues. The CDR3 nucleotides are TGTGCCAGCAGCTTGGTAAAGGGACAGACCCCTTTTAGCTATGGCTACACCTTC. Residues: CASSLVKGQTPFSYGYTF.

The chain joins TRBV4-1 to TRBJ2-1; TRBD2 might be the D (5 bases). CDR1 and CDR2 from the germline V gene are MGHRA and YSYEKL. V was pared by 1 base and J by 2 bases, with 21 bases between. The CDR3 is 19 residues long. In DNA, the CDR3 is TGCGCCAGCAGCCAAGGTCTAAGGGTGGCGGGTGGAGCCTACAATGAGCAGTTCTTC. This translates into CASSQGLRVAGGAYNEQFF.

This sequence joins TRBV10-3 and TRBJ2-7; no firm D call. Trimming removed 9 bases from V and 0 bases from J, with 6 bases in between. CDR3 size: 11 residues. CDR1 and CDR2 (germline): ENHRY, SYGVKD. The CDR3 reads CAMGSSYEQYF. DNA for the CDR3: TGTGCCATGGGATCCTCCTACGAGCAGTACTTC.

The J gene is TRBJ2-3, the V gene TRBV27, with a possible D match to TRBD2 (6 bases). Germline V lookup: CDR1 MNHEY, CDR2 SMNVEV (reference sequence). V lost 5 bases and J lost 0, with 18 bases in between. The CDR3 totals 17 residues. The CDR3 DNA sequence: TGTGCCAGCAGTCCGTTCGGGGCGGGGACTAGCACAGATACGCAGTATTTT. It translates to CASSPFGAGTSTDTQYF.

For the CDR3, the DNA is TGCAGTGCTAGAGGACCAGATACGCAGTATTTT. This encodes CSARGPDTQYF. V is TRBV20-1 and J is TRBJ2-3, with D uncertain. The CDR3 length is 11 residues. Per germline, CDR1 DFQATT and CDR2 SNEGSKA (reference sequence). Deletions cut 1 base from V and 4 bases from J, with 3 bases between.

This chain uses TRBV28 with TRBJ2-7; 8 bases fit TRBD1. V lost 6 bases, J lost 1 base, and 8 bases stayed unmatched. This CDR3 has 15 amino acids. Per the germline V gene, CDR1 is MDHEN and CDR2 is SYDVKM. CDR3 sequence reads: CASREKQGGSYEQYF. The DNA of the CDR3 is TGTGCCAGCAGAGAAAAACAGGGGGGATCCTACGAGCAGTACTTC. Full variable domain (rest looked up from reference TRBV28 and TRBJ2-7): DVKVTQSSRYLVKRTGEKVFLECVQDMDHENMFWYRQDPGLGLRLIYFSYDVKMKEKGDIPEGYSVSREKKERFSLILESASTNQTSMYLCASREKQGGSYEQYFGPGTRLTVT.

The rearrangement links TRBV5-1 to TRBJ2-7, with D possibly called TRBD1 or TRBD2 (5 bases each). Germline assignment: CDR1 SGHRS and CDR2 YFSETQ. V gave up 0 bases and J gave up 3 bases, with 10 bases separating them. This CDR3 comprises 14 residues. CDR3: CASSLGAGSYEQYF. As DNA, the CDR3 is TGCGCCAGCAGCTTGGGGGCAGGGAGCTACGAGCAGTACTTC.

This clone is judged medium-sized (0.01 to 0.1%). The chain links TRBV11-1 to TRBJ2-2; D may be TRBD2 (5 bases). Trimming removed 1 base from V and 4 bases from J, with 7 bases in between. This CDR3 comprises 14 residues. The germline V gene encodes CDR1 SGHAT and CDR2 FQDESV (reference sequence). CDR3 sequence reads: CASSLVGSTGELFF. CDR3 coding DNA: TGTGCCAGCAGCTTAGTTGGGAGCACCGGGGAGCTGTTTTTT.

The chain couples TRBV7-2 to TRBJ1-2; TRBD1 might be the D (5 bases). The CDR3 is made up of 15 amino acids. Germline CDR1 reads SGHTA; CDR2 reads FQGNSA. Trimming stripped 5 bases from V and 5 bases from J, with 18 bases between. CDR3 in DNA: TGTGCCAGCAGCCCCGGGACTGCAAGATTTTATGGCTACACCTTC. Amino acid sequence: CASSPGTARFYGYTF.

This chain links TRBV4-3 with TRBJ2-2, with D possibly TRBD2 on 6 matching bases. Trimming cost V 1 base and J 5 bases, with 8 bases left between them. Germline V gives CDR1 LGHNA, CDR2 YSLEER. This CDR3 is built from 14 residues. CDR3 sequence reads: CASSQGTTTGELFF. The CDR3 DNA reads as TGCGCCAGCAGCCAAGGGACTACTACCGGGGAGCTGTTTTTT.

V gene TRBV5-1 combines with J gene TRBJ1-1; D call uncertain. Per germline, CDR1 SGHRS and CDR2 YFSETQ. This CDR3 region has 15 residues. V was clipped by 5 bases and J by 0 bases, with 14 bases between them. The CDR3 nucleotides are TGCGCCAGCAGGGGAAGCGATCACATGAACACTGAAGCTTTCTTT. Its protein product is CASRGSDHMNTEAFF. The full variable domain, rest sourced from reference TRBV5-1 and TRBJ1-1, is KAGVTQTPRYLIKTRGQQVTLSCSPISGHRSVSWYQQTPGQGLQFLFEYFSETQRNKGNFPGRFSGRQFSNSRSEMNVSTLELGDSALYLCASRGSDHMNTEAFFGQGTRLTVV.

The chain has TRBV10-3 and TRBJ2-2, with 7 bases lining up with TRBD1. V dropped 6 bases and J dropped 2; count of bases not matched to a gene: 6. The length of the CDR3 is 15 residues. Germline V gives CDR1 ENHRY, CDR2 SYGVKD. The CDR3 loop is CAIRPGTANTGELFF. The CDR3 coding sequence is TGTGCCATCAGACCCGGGACAGCAAACACCGGGGAGCTGTTTTTT.

The table lists this clone with a count of one. The chain combines TRBV5-1 with TRBJ1-5; D is ambiguous. With 2 bases removed from V and 2 bases from J, the gap between germline ends came to 8 bases. The CDR3 is made up of 14 amino acids. Germline CDR1 and CDR2: SGHRS and YFSETQ. CDR3 residues: CASSFEGRNQPQHF. CDR3 in DNA: TGCGCCAGCAGCTTTGAAGGGCGCAATCAGCCCCAGCATTTT.

This chain links TRBV15 with TRBJ1-2; 9 bases agree with TRBD1. Per germline, CDR1 LNHNV and CDR2 YYDKDF (reference sequence). The V gene end was trimmed by 0 bases and the J gene end by 0 bases; junction bases not matched to a gene: 14. The CDR3 contains 20 residues. The CDR3 coding sequence is TGTGCCACCAGCAGAGATCTAGGGGTAGGACAGGGGATAGCTAACTATGGCTACACCTTC. It codes for CATSRDLGVGQGIANYGYTF.